This TCR beta chain came from a study of response to subunit inactivated influenza vaccine. Overall study findings and caveats: Seasonal influenza vaccination, on each occasion, was suggested by the authors to recruit few new T cells.

In this sample, this clonotype turned up a few times. Its antigen remains unidentified. With V trimmed by 4 bases and J by 5 bases, 11 bases remained unmatched. This CDR3 region has 14 residues. Germline V gene sequence: CDR1 DFQATT, CDR2 SNEGSKA (reference sequence). TCRdb fed the RT-PCR reads into MiXCR, producing one record per CDR3 protein. The sample includes more than 450,000 distinct CDR3 sequences, approximately 11% of them seen just once. The same sample was also used in a study of T cells expressing NK-cell markers. That publication notes: Beta-chain TCR cDNA was generated via 5'RACE template switching with UMIs. Beta-chain profiling covered CD3+CD56+NKG2C+, CD3+CD56+NKG2C- and CD3+CD56-NKG2C+ sorted subsets. The sequencing cohort of eight donors included seven HCMV-seropositive individuals and one seronegative individual. In about six donors, dominant CD3+CD56+NKG2C+ clonotypes ranked among the top 10 CD8+ clonotypes.

The receptor comes from a man aged 50 to 60 who received an inactivated influenza vaccine. This chain connects TRBV20-1 to TRBJ2-7, with 7 bases lining up with TRBD1. The sequencing here drew on PBMCs from blood, taken on the day of vaccination. In nucleotides, the CDR3 is TGCAGTGCTAAGACAGGGTCCTTGCGGGACGAGCAGTACTTC. As protein: CSAKTGSLRDEQYF.